This TCR beta chain was sequenced during a study of blood T cells in healthy people across ages. Study-level points and caveats: The unknown donor CMV status may have confounded expanded clonotype changes.

The second PCR ran roughly 7 to 11 cycles with a sample-barcoded 5' primer and J-beta primers. A single record per CDR3 protein comes from TCRdb applying MiXCR to the 5' RACE reads. The table lists some 800,000 distinct CDR3 sequences, under 45% of them singletons. In this sample, this clonotype turned up a few times. The antigen remains unidentified. The V end was cut by 3 bases, the J end by 1 base, with 12 bases between. CDR3 length: 15 residues. Germline V gene sequence: CDR1 LNHNV, CDR2 YYDKDF (reference sequence). The chain is built from TRBV15 and TRBJ1-1; D gene unclear. The sample comprised blood. The clonotype originates from a man in his sixties in good health. CDR3 DNA sequence: TGTGCCACCAGCAGTGGGTGGACGGGGAACACTGAAGCTTTCTTT. Translation gives CATSSGWTGNTEAFF.